This T cell receptor (beta chain) was retrieved from a study of blood T cell repertoires in COVID-19. Trimming left V 5 bases short and J 8 bases short, with 12 bases between. Germline lookup yields CDR1 DFQATT and CDR2 SNEGSKA (reference sequence). CDR3 length: 11 amino acids. Two negative PCRs, clearance, or symptom resolution were required of recovered Cohort 3 donors. Measured with immunoSEQ multiplex PCR; TCRdb has only the in-frame clones, and not every one. Of about 170,000 clones in the sample, approximately 80% were seen once. This TCR came from a man aged 45-65 years who had recovered from COVID-19. Sample: PBMCs or T cells enriched from blood (not recorded which). V and J are TRBV20-1 and TRBJ1-2, with D tentatively TRBD1 (6 bases). The CDR3 protein is CSASGGGGYTF. CDR3 coding DNA: TGCAGTGCTTCGGGGGGGGGCGGCTACACCTTC.